The 3 T cell receptor beta chains below were found in one sample sequenced in a study of cytomegalovirus exposure and HLA in healthy donors. The table came from immunoSEQ multiplex PCR; TCRdb's copy has only in-frame clones and leaves some out. The data show about 310,000 clones, 70% to 90% seen once. The material sequenced was PBMCs. These receptors all stem from a man aged 25-40 years in good health and CMV-seronegative.

This chain connects TRBV5-1 to TRBJ2-3, with a weak D call TRBD1 (5 bases). The germline V gene encodes CDR1 SGHRS and CDR2 YFSETQ. CDR3 size: 15 residues. V was trimmed by 2 bases and J by 0 bases, leaving 10 bases between them. As DNA, the CDR3 is TGCGCCAGCAGCTTAGACAGTCCTAGCACAGATACGCAGTATTTT. This translates into CASSLDSPSTDTQYF.

The gene calls are TRBV6-5 and TRBJ1-2; 7 bases align to TRBD1. In germline, CDR1 is MNHEY, CDR2 SVGAGI. Trimming took 5 bases from V and 7 from J; bases not matched to a gene: 13. The CDR3 consists of 15 residues. CDR3 in amino acids: CASSTTSDRDSGYTF. CDR3 sequence (DNA): TGTGCCAGCAGTACCACTTCCGACAGGGACTCTGGCTACACCTTC.

This chain connects TRBV6-6 to TRBJ1-2; tentative D call: TRBD1 (5 bases). Germline loops: CDR1 MNHNY, CDR2 SVGAGI (reference sequence). The CDR3 covers 16 residues. Trimming removed 0 bases from V and 10 bases from J, with 21 bases in between. This CDR3 is CASSYSDNLWAGNYTF. CDR3 bases: TGTGCCAGCAGTTACTCGGACAACCTTTGGGCAGGGAACTACACCTTC.